The 15 T cell receptor beta chains presented below share a single source sample, sequenced in a study of blood T cell repertoires in COVID-19. Libraries were prepared by immunoSEQ multiplex PCR; TCRdb keeps only in-frame clonotypes and omits some of them. The table has around 150,000 clones, roughly 84% seen once. The sequenced sample was peripheral blood. The receptors stem from a man in his thirties or forties with COVID-19, enrolled during active disease.

This sequence joins TRBV6-6 and TRBJ2-4; no definite D call. V lost 2 bases and J lost 5, with 13 bases in between. This CDR3 region has 15 residues. Germline V gives CDR1 MNHNY, CDR2 SVGAGI (reference sequence). CDR3 in amino acids: CASSYTRGQENIQYF. CDR3 nucleotide sequence: TGTGCCAGCAGTTACACCCGAGGCCAAGAAAACATTCAGTACTTC.

V is TRBV28 and J is TRBJ2-1; 12 nucleotides align to TRBD2. V was pared by 6 bases and J by 6 bases, with 3 bases of the junction left unmatched. Germline CDR1 is MDHEN and CDR2 is SYDVKM. The CDR3 is 14 amino acids. CDR3 in amino acids: CASSRLAGVNEQFF. CDR3 DNA sequence: TGTGCCAGCAGCCGACTAGCGGGAGTCAATGAGCAGTTCTTC.

Only one count was recorded for this clone. The gene calls are TRBV4-2 and TRBJ1-1; 8 bases fit TRBD1. V shed 2 bases and J 3 bases; nucleotides not matched to a gene: 5. Germline CDR1 reads LGHNA; CDR2 reads YNFKEQ. The CDR3 runs to 15 residues. CDR3 nucleotides: TGTGCCAGCAGCCAACCCGGACAGGGAGACACTGAAGCTTTCTTT. It yields the protein CASSQPGQGDTEAFF.

The V call is TRBV5-4, the J call TRBJ1-1; 7 bases are shared with TRBD1. CDR3 size: 11 residues. Germline CDR1 is SGHNT and CDR2 is YYREEE (reference sequence). After removal of 5 bases from V and 8 bases from J, the junction contained 3 bases not matched to a gene. Here the CDR3 reads CASRRQGEAFF. CDR3 nucleotides: TGTGCCAGCAGGAGACAGGGAGAAGCTTTCTTT.

The gene calls are TRBV5-6 and TRBJ1-5; 7 positions match TRBD1. The CDR3 is 17 residues long. CDR1 is SGHDT and CDR2 is YYEEEE in the germline V gene. V shed 0 bases and J 3 bases; nucleotides not matched to a gene: 9. The CDR3 coding sequence is TGTGCCAGCAGCTTGGCCAGGGACAGCAAGTTCAATCAGCCCCAGCATTTT. Encoded protein: CASSLARDSKFNQPQHF.

The CDR3, as DNA: TGTGCCAGTAGTATCACAGGGGGAGGCATGAACACTGAAGCTTTCTTT. It yields the protein CASSITGGGMNTEAFF. This chain links TRBV19 with TRBJ1-1, with 8 bases identical to TRBD1. The CDR3 extends over 16 amino acids. CDR1 is LNHDA and CDR2 is SQIVND in the germline V gene (reference sequence). V was pared by 3 bases and J by 0 bases, with 6 bases of the junction left unmatched.

V gene TRBV12-3 or TRBV12-4 combines with J gene TRBJ1-4, with D maybe TRBD1 (5 bases). Trimming took 5 bases from V and 10 from J, leaving 14 bases between them. CDR3 length: 13 residues. In DNA form, the CDR3 reads TGTGCCAGCAGTCTGGGGGAGGGCAGAAAACTGTTTTTT. Translated: CASSLGEGRKLFF.

The V call is TRBV29-1, the J call TRBJ2-1; perhaps TRBD1 as D (6 bases). This CDR3 comprises 14 residues. The ends were cut back, 5 bases at V and 0 bases at J, with 11 bases in the middle. CDR1 is SQVTM and CDR2 is ANQGSEA in the germline V gene. DNA for the CDR3: TGCAGCGTTCCACAGGGCAGCTCCTACAATGAGCAGTTCTTC. Protein sequence: CSVPQGSSYNEQFF.

The chain has TRBV28 and TRBJ1-2; D unresolved. Trimming shortened V by 6 bases and J by 4 bases, and 9 bases separated the two germline ends. The CDR3 length is 12 residues. Germline loops: CDR1 MDHEN, CDR2 SYDVKM. CDR3 residues: CASSFRLYGYTF. Written as DNA, the CDR3 is TGTGCCAGCAGCTTCAGGCTCTATGGCTACACCTTC.

V and J are TRBV7-8 and TRBJ2-5, with TRBD2 matching 7 bases. The CDR3 extends over 12 amino acids. V gave up 10 bases and J gave up 5 bases; unmatched junction bases: 7. Germline CDR1 reads SGHVS; CDR2 reads FQNEAQ. Here the CDR3 DNA reads TGTGCCACCGGGGGGTTAGCGGAGACCCAGTACTTC. This translates into CATGGLAETQYF.

The CDR3 sequence: CASSEGAVRTYEQYF. In nucleotides, the CDR3 is TGTGCCAGCAGTGAAGGGGCAGTGAGAACCTACGAGCAGTACTTC. V usage is TRBV6-1 and J usage is TRBJ2-7; D remains ambiguous. The ends were cut back, 1 base at V and 2 bases at J, with 12 bases in the middle. This CDR3 comprises 15 residues. Germline V lookup: CDR1 MNHNS, CDR2 SASEGT.

In this sample, this clone turned up a few times. This rearrangement joins TRBV7-2 to TRBJ2-6, with D maybe TRBD1 (6 bases). CDR1 SGHTA and CDR2 FQGNSA come from the germline V gene. The CDR3 covers 16 residues. The V end lost 2 bases, the J end lost 2 bases, and 10 bases lay between the germline ends. CDR3 loop: CASSLYQGTGANVLTF. CDR3 nucleotides: TGTGCCAGCAGCTTATATCAGGGGACTGGGGCCAACGTCCTGACTTTC.

The gene calls are TRBV5-5 and TRBJ1-5; D possibly corresponds to TRBD1 (6 bases). The CDR3 loop spans 14 amino acids. In germline, CDR1 is SGHKS, CDR2 YYEKEE (reference sequence). V lost 1 base, J lost 8 bases, and 13 bases lay in between. DNA for the CDR3: TGTGCCAGCAGCTTGACAGGGAACCGTAAGCCCCAGCATTTT. It codes for CASSLTGNRKPQHF.

The chain uses TRBV19 and TRBJ2-2, with D possibly being TRBD1 (5 bases). This CDR3 contains 18 residues. Trimming pared 1 base from V and 1 base from J, leaving 16 bases between. Germline V lookup: CDR1 LNHDA, CDR2 SQIVND (reference sequence). The CDR3 DNA reads TGTGCCAGTAGTATAGCCCGGCCAGGGATCCTGAACACCGGGGAGCTGTTTTTT. Translation gives CASSIARPGILNTGELFF.

The chain joins TRBV2 to TRBJ1-4; D is undetermined. This CDR3 region has 13 residues. Germline loops: CDR1 SNHLY, CDR2 FYNNEI. The V and J ends lost 8 bases and 2 bases respectively, with 9 bases between them. The CDR3 DNA sequence: TGTGCCAGCCTACAACAGACTAATGAAAAACTGTTTTTT. Protein product: CASLQQTNEKLFF.